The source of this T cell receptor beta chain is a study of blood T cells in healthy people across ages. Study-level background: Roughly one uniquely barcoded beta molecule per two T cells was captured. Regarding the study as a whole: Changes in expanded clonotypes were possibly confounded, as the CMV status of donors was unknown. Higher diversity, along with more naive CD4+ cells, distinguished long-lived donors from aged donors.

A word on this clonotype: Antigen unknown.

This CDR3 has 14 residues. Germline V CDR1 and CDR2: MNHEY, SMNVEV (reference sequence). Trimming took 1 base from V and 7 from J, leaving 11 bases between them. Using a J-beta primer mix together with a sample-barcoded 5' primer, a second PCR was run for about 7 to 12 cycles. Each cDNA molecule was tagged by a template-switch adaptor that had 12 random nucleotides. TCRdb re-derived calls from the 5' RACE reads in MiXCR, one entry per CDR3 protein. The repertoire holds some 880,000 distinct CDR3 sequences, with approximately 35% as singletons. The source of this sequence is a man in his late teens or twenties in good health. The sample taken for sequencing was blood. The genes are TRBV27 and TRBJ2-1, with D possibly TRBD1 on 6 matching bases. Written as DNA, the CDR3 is TGTGCCAGCAGTTTATTCGTCCAGGGGAATGAGCAGTTCTTC. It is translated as CASSLFVQGNEQFF.